These 15 T cell receptor beta chains came from one sample sequenced in a study of blood T cell repertoires in COVID-19. Sequencing was performed with immunoSEQ multiplex PCR; in TCRdb, only in-frame clones are kept and a portion is missing. The top ten hold over 1% of the sample, which has 260,000 or so clones, 88% seen once. The sample comprised PBMCs or T cells enriched from blood (not recorded which). These receptors were collected from a woman aged 40-49 years with acute COVID-19.

This clone appeared once. The rearrangement joins TRBV28 to TRBJ1-6; 8 positions match TRBD1. Germline CDR1 reads MDHEN; CDR2 reads SYDVKM. The CDR3 runs to 17 residues. J lost 0 bases, V lost 4 bases, and 5 bases had no gene match. CDR3 protein: CASSSGTGSSYNSPLHF. The CDR3 nucleotides read TGTGCCAGCAGTTCCGGGACAGGAAGCTCCTATAATTCACCCCTCCACTTT.

V is TRBV6-1 and J is TRBJ2-1; 11 nucleotides align to TRBD2. The CDR3 contains 16 residues. CDR1 is MNHNS, CDR2 SASEGT, per germline. The V and J ends lost 4 bases and 7 bases, in that order; junction bases with no gene match: 9. CDR3 bases: TGTGCCAGCAGTGGGACTAGCGGGCACCATTGGAATGAGCAGTTCTTC. This encodes CASSGTSGHHWNEQFF.

In its sample, this clone was seen once. The chain employs TRBV19 and TRBJ2-2; TRBD1 is a possible D gene (5 bases). Trimming stripped 5 bases from V and 4 bases from J, with 11 bases between. Germline CDR1 reads LNHDA; CDR2 reads SQIVND (reference sequence). The CDR3 spans 14 residues. The CDR3 loop is CASSGAVSTGELFF. The CDR3 coding sequence is TGTGCCAGTAGTGGGGCAGTAAGCACCGGGGAGCTGTTTTTT.

The rearrangement links TRBV7-9 to TRBJ1-2; 10 bases are shared with TRBD1. There are 14 residues in the CDR3. J was trimmed by 7 bases and V by 5 bases; bases with no gene match: 7. Germline loops: CDR1 SEHNR, CDR2 FQNEAQ (reference sequence). CDR3 in DNA: TGTGCCAGCAGCCGTCGGGACAGGGGAAGTGGCTACACCTTC. It codes for CASSRRDRGSGYTF. Full variable domain (remainder filled in from reference TRBV7-9 and TRBJ1-2): DTGVSQNPRHKITKRGQNVTFRCDPISEHNRLYWYRQTLGQGPEFLTYFQNEAQLEKSRLLSDRFSAERPKGSFSTLEIQRTEQGDSAMYLCASSRRDRGSGYTFGSGTRLTVV.

This clone was seen only once. The chain joins TRBV6-5 to TRBJ2-3; the D is unclear. The ends were cut back, 2 bases at V and 0 bases at J, with 6 bases in the middle. The CDR3 loop spans 14 amino acids. From germline, CDR1 is MNHEY and CDR2 SVGAGI. The CDR3 sequence: CASSYPESTDTQYF. DNA for the CDR3: TGTGCCAGCAGTTACCCTGAGAGCACAGATACGCAGTATTTT.

This clone was seen a single time. The chain is built from TRBV10-2 and TRBJ1-2; tentatively, D is TRBD1 (6 bases). The CDR3 loop spans 15 amino acids. With 6 bases removed from V and 3 bases from J, the gap between germline ends came to 17 bases. The germline V gene has CDR1 WSHSY and CDR2 SAAADI. DNA of the CDR3: TGCGCCAGCAGGGGGGCAGGATGGGTTGACTATGGCTACACCTTC. This encodes CASRGAGWVDYGYTF.

V usage is TRBV10-3 and J usage is TRBJ2-7; D perhaps matches TRBD1 (6 bases). CDR3 length: 14 residues. Trimming removed 6 bases at V and 2 bases at J, with 14 bases between. Germline CDR1 and CDR2: ENHRY and SYGVKD. The CDR3 here is CAISKTGPTYEQYF. The CDR3 nucleotides read TGTGCCATCAGCAAGACAGGCCCGACCTACGAGCAGTACTTC.

The chain couples TRBV30 to TRBJ1-1, with 7 bases identical to TRBD1. This CDR3 is 13 amino acids long. CDR1 and CDR2 from the germline V gene are GTSNPN and SVGIG (reference sequence). With 8 bases clipped from V and 1 base from J, the junction kept 7 bases outside the gene matches. The CDR3 nucleotides are TGTGCCCGCCGGGACAGAACGAACACTGAAGCTTTCTTT. Its translation is CARRDRTNTEAFF.

This sequence joins TRBV28 and TRBJ2-1; 10 bases match TRBD2. The CDR3 is 17 amino acids. V trimming: 5 bases; J trimming: 2 bases; junction bases outside the gene matches: 9. Germline V CDR1 and CDR2: MDHEN, SYDVKM. The CDR3 DNA sequence: TGTGCCAGCAGTCTTCAAAAACTAGCGGGAACCTACAATGAGCAGTTCTTC. Encoded protein: CASSLQKLAGTYNEQFF.

The V gene is TRBV5-1, the J gene TRBJ1-2; D gene uncertain. CDR1 SGHRS and CDR2 YFSETQ come from the germline V gene. The CDR3 runs 12 residues. The V end lost 1 base, the J end lost 8 bases, and 9 bases lay between the germline ends. CDR3 protein: CASSLSFGGYTF. DNA of the CDR3: TGCGCCAGCAGCTTGTCATTTGGCGGCTACACCTTC.

The genes are TRBV6-2 or TRBV6-3 and TRBJ1-5, with 9 nucleotides matching TRBD1. This CDR3 is built from 15 residues. J lost 10 bases, V lost 5 bases, and 12 bases had no gene match. CDR1 is MNHEY and CDR2 is SVGEGT in the germline V gene. CDR3 sequence reads: CASSLGQGYRQPQHF. In DNA, the CDR3 is TGTGCCAGCAGTCTGGGACAGGGTTACAGGCAACCCCAGCATTTT.

The chain carries TRBV3-1 (or the pseudogene TRBV3-2) and TRBJ1-5; perhaps TRBD1 as D (6 bases). V lost 4 bases, J lost 4 bases, and 17 bases lay in between. The germline V gene encodes CDR1 LGHDT and CDR2 YNNKEL (reference sequence). The CDR3 is 16 residues long. The CDR3 sequence is CASSLSTPGTNQPQHF. DNA of the CDR3: TGTGCCAGCAGCCTTTCAACTCCGGGGACAAATCAGCCCCAGCATTTT.

The chain is built from TRBV18 and TRBJ1-5; 8 bases fit TRBD1. The CDR3 runs 15 residues. After removal of 4 bases from V and 5 bases from J, the junction contained 7 bases not matched to a gene. Germline assignment: CDR1 KGHSH and CDR2 LQKENI. The CDR3 bases are TGTGCCAGCTCACGTGACAGGGGAGGTGATCAGCCCCAGCATTTT. Its translation: CASSRDRGGDQPQHF.

The chain couples TRBV19 to TRBJ1-2; 8 nucleotides line up with TRBD1. The CDR3 consists of 14 residues. The J segment lost 5 bases and the V segment lost 7 bases, leaving 9 bases of the junction unmatched. Germline lookup yields CDR1 LNHDA and CDR2 SQIVND (reference sequence). This CDR3 is CASTGTGGGYGYTF. The CDR3 DNA is TGTGCCAGTACCGGGACAGGAGGAGGGTATGGCTACACCTTC.

This clone was seen a handful of times. The V call is TRBV29-1, the J call TRBJ1-1, with TRBD1 as a possible D gene (6 bases). Germline CDR1 reads SQVTM; CDR2 reads ANQGSEA. This CDR3 region has 13 residues. Trimming cost V 6 bases and J 1 base, with 12 bases left between them. Written as DNA, the CDR3 is TGCAGCGTGGCCCCCAGGGGGAACACTGAAGCTTTCTTT. Translation: CSVAPRGNTEAFF.